The 20 T cell receptor beta chains listed next were all sequenced from one sample in a study of T cells in localized non-small cell lung cancer. TCRdb's copy holds only in-frame clones and misses some; the assay was immunoSEQ multiplex PCR. The profile shows about 18,000 clones, roughly 82% of them singletons. Source: peripheral blood, taken before any cancer treatment. The receptors shown here come from a male donor aged 60 or over with stage I lung adenocarcinoma.

This clone was recorded only once. V gene TRBV2 combines with J gene TRBJ1-1; unclear D gene. CDR1 and CDR2 (germline): SNHLY, FYNNEI. Between the trimmed V and J ends, which lost 3 bases and 5 bases, there was a span of 10 bases. The CDR3 runs to 13 residues. Written as DNA, the CDR3 is TGTGCCAGCAGTGATCCGGGAGGGACTGAAGCTTTCTTT. This translates into CASSDPGGTEAFF.

This rearrangement joins TRBV30 to TRBJ2-7; D is tentatively TRBD1 or TRBD2 (5 bases each). The CDR3 runs to 14 residues. CDR1 GTSNPN and CDR2 SVGIG come from the germline V gene (reference sequence). Trimming shortened V by 5 bases and J by 3 bases, and 17 bases separated the two germline ends. CDR3 DNA: TGTGCCTGGTCCCGAGTGGGGGATCACTACGAGCAGTACTTC. Its translation: CAWSRVGDHYEQYF.

The DNA of the CDR3 is TGTGCCTGGAGTTGGAGAGGGGGCACCGGGGAGCTGTTTTTT. This encodes CAWSWRGGTGELFF. The chain recombines TRBV30 with TRBJ2-2; a possible D gene is TRBD1 (6 bases). Looked up from germline, CDR1 is GTSNPN and CDR2 is SVGIG (reference sequence). This CDR3 is 14 amino acids long. The germline V and J ends were trimmed by 2 bases and 4 bases, with 11 bases remaining between them.

This clone appeared a single time. The V and J genes are TRBV19 and TRBJ2-1, with D perhaps matching TRBD2 (5 bases). Trimming removed 4 bases from V and 5 bases from J, with 12 bases in between. The CDR3 is made up of 14 amino acids. Germline CDR1 LNHDA, CDR2 SQIVND (reference sequence). CDR3 coding DNA: TGTGCCAGTAGTAATATGGACGGGAACAATGAGCAGTTCTTC. Amino acids: CASSNMDGNNEQFF.

This chain connects TRBV5-8 to TRBJ2-3; D may be TRBD1 (6 bases). Trimming stripped 4 bases from V and 6 bases from J, with 15 bases between. Germline CDR1 is SGHTS and CDR2 is YDEGEE. The CDR3 totals 14 residues. The CDR3 DNA reads as TGTGCCAGCAGCCCACAGGGCCCTAGGGATACGCAGTATTTT. Protein product: CASSPQGPRDTQYF.

This clone was counted only a few times. V gene TRBV7-9 combines with J gene TRBJ2-7; D is perhaps TRBD1 (6 bases). The CDR3 contains 12 residues. Germline CDR1 SEHNR, CDR2 FQNEAQ (reference sequence). With 5 bases removed from V and 6 bases from J, the gap between germline ends came to 11 bases. This chain's CDR3 is CASSPTGTEQYF. In DNA form, the CDR3 reads TGTGCCAGCAGCCCTACAGGGACCGAGCAGTACTTC.

The chain is built from TRBV5-5 and TRBJ1-1; 7 nucleotides line up with TRBD1. The germline V gene encodes CDR1 SGHKS and CDR2 YYEKEE (reference sequence). The CDR3 length is 15 residues. V lost 3 bases to trimming and J lost 3 bases; unmatched junction nucleotides: 8. The CDR3 protein is CASSWLPTGDTEAFF. In DNA, the CDR3 is TGTGCCAGCAGCTGGCTCCCCACAGGGGACACTGAAGCTTTCTTT.

The rearrangement joins TRBV4-2 to TRBJ1-3; possible D gene TRBD1, 6 bases. V gave up 1 base and J gave up 3 bases, with 10 bases separating them. Looked up from germline, CDR1 is LGHNA and CDR2 is YNFKEQ. This CDR3 is 15 amino acids long. This CDR3 reads CASSQAGVRGNTIYF. CDR3 DNA sequence: TGTGCCAGCAGCCAAGCAGGGGTTCGTGGAAACACCATATATTTT.

The chain joins TRBV5-1 to TRBJ2-3; D is tentatively TRBD1 or TRBD2 (6 bases each). V lost 3 bases, J lost 1 base, and 12 bases lay in between. The V gene's germline CDR1 is SGHRS and CDR2 YFSETQ. This CDR3 contains 15 residues. As DNA, the CDR3 is TGCGCCAGCAGCTACGGGGGCACTGGCACAGATACGCAGTATTTT. Translating it yields CASSYGGTGTDTQYF. Full variable domain (remainder filled in from reference TRBV5-1 and TRBJ2-3): KAGVTQTPRYLIKTRGQQVTLSCSPISGHRSVSWYQQTPGQGLQFLFEYFSETQRNKGNFPGRFSGRQFSNSRSEMNVSTLELGDSALYLCASSYGGTGTDTQYFGPGTRLTVL.

This chain connects TRBV28 to TRBJ1-5; D is unclear. CDR1 and CDR2 (germline): MDHEN, SYDVKM. The germline V and J ends were trimmed by 5 bases and 8 bases, with 13 bases remaining between them. The CDR3 spans 13 residues. This CDR3 is CASSAGGMEPQHF. The CDR3 region has the DNA TGTGCCAGCAGTGCCGGTGGCATGGAGCCCCAGCATTTT.

The J gene is TRBJ2-5, the V gene TRBV7-8; 10 bases agree with TRBD2. The CDR3 has 14 residues. Looked up from germline, CDR1 is SGHVS and CDR2 is FQNEAQ. Losses at the gene ends were 7 bases for V and 8 bases for J; bases not matched to a gene: 10. Written as DNA, the CDR3 is TGTGCCAGCATCAGGACTAGCGGAGGCGTTACCCAGTACTTC. It encodes CASIRTSGGVTQYF.

The chain links TRBV7-9 to TRBJ1-2; tentatively, D is TRBD1 (5 bases). This CDR3 has 14 amino acids. Germline V gene sequence: CDR1 SEHNR, CDR2 FQNEAQ (reference sequence). Trimming left V 1 base short and J 1 base short, with 7 bases between. The CDR3 here is CASSLGRGNYGYTF. The CDR3 DNA reads TGTGCCAGCAGCTTAGGGAGGGGTAACTATGGCTACACCTTC.

A few counts support this clone. The J gene is TRBJ1-1, the V gene TRBV11-2; D is ambiguous. Per germline, CDR1 SGHAT and CDR2 FQNNGV. The CDR3 loop spans 14 amino acids. With 5 bases removed from V and 7 bases from J, the gap between germline ends came to 17 bases. CDR3 sequence: CASSPAQQTGEAFF. Here the CDR3 DNA reads TGTGCCAGCAGCCCCGCTCAACAAACGGGTGAAGCTTTCTTT.

In DNA, the CDR3 is TGTGCCAGCAGTTATACTAGCGGGGGGGCCAATGAGCAGTTCTTC. Translating gives CASSYTSGGANEQFF. The chain is built from TRBV7-3 and TRBJ2-1; 13 bases line up with TRBD2. J gave up 6 bases and V 6 bases, and 5 bases lay outside the gene matches. This CDR3 contains 15 residues. CDR1 is SGHTA, CDR2 FQGTGA, per germline. Full variable domain (missing parts from reference TRBV7-3 and TRBJ2-1): GAGVSQTPSNKVTEKGKYVELRCDPISGHTALYWYRQSLGQGPEFLIYFQGTGAADDSGLPNDRFFAVRPEGSVSTLKIQRTERGDSAVYLCASSYTSGGANEQFFGPGTRLTVL.

V gene TRBV7-2 combines with J gene TRBJ1-4; D remains unclear. This CDR3 region has 16 residues. Trimming took 1 base from V and 8 from J, leaving 17 bases between them. Germline V CDR1 and CDR2: SGHTA, FQGNSA. CDR3 protein: CASSLVGSTLGEKLFF. DNA for the CDR3: TGTGCCAGCAGCTTAGTTGGATCTACCCTTGGGGAAAAACTGTTTTTT.

The chain joins TRBV7-6 to TRBJ2-3, with a possible D match to TRBD1 (5 bases). V was trimmed by 1 base and J by 3 bases, leaving 11 bases between them. CDR1 SGHVS and CDR2 FNYEAQ come from the germline V gene. The CDR3 loop spans 15 amino acids. For the CDR3, the DNA is TGTGCCAGCAGCTTAGATGGGGCCCGAACAGATACGCAGTATTTT. It encodes CASSLDGARTDTQYF.

This clone appeared once. J is TRBJ1-1 and V is TRBV7-8; TRBD1 is a possible D gene (5 bases). This CDR3 is 14 amino acids long. The germline gives CDR1 SGHVS, CDR2 FQNEAQ. V lost 1 base, J lost 7 bases, and 13 bases lay in between. The DNA of the CDR3 is TGTGCCAGCAGCTTAGGATCCAGGGTTGGTGAAGCTTTCTTT. It encodes CASSLGSRVGEAFF. Full variable domain (missing parts from reference TRBV7-8 and TRBJ1-1): GAGVSQSPRYKVAKRGQDVALRCDPISGHVSLFWYQQALGQGPEFLTYFQNEAQLDKSGLPSDRFFAERPEGSVSTLKIQRTQQEDSAVYLCASSLGSRVGEAFFGQGTRLTVV.

This clone occurred a few times. The chain is built from TRBV4-3 and TRBJ1-3; 8 bases agree with TRBD1. Germline V gene sequence: CDR1 LGHNA, CDR2 YSLEER. There are 17 residues in the CDR3. J was trimmed by 3 bases and V by 2 bases; bases with no gene match: 9. The CDR3 is CASSQRTGPSLGNTIYF. The CDR3 nucleotides are TGCGCCAGCAGCCAACGGACAGGGCCCAGTCTTGGAAACACCATATATTTT.

This clone was counted only a few times. The rearrangement uses TRBV7-3 and TRBJ2-1; D gene ambiguous. CDR3 size: 13 residues. Germline CDR1 and CDR2: SGHTA and FQGTGA. Trimming left V 2 bases short and J 6 bases short, with 8 bases between. CDR3 residues: CASSLQPTNEQFF. The CDR3 coding sequence is TGTGCCAGCAGCTTACAACCGACCAATGAGCAGTTCTTC.

V and J are TRBV19 and TRBJ1-1; D ambiguous. Per germline, CDR1 LNHDA and CDR2 SQIVND (reference sequence). This CDR3 region has 13 residues. Trimming removed 10 bases at V and 3 bases at J, with 15 bases between. The CDR3 region is CATDDPADTEAFF. The CDR3 DNA sequence: TGTGCCACTGACGACCCGGCGGACACTGAAGCTTTCTTT. Complete variable domain (other parts from reference TRBV19 and TRBJ1-1): DGGITQSPKYLFRKEGQNVTLSCEQNLNHDAMYWYRQDPGQGLRLIYYSQIVNDFQKGDIAEGYSVSREKKESFPLTVTSAQKNPTAFYLCATDDPADTEAFFGQGTRLTVV.